Listed below are T cell receptor beta chains from one sample, sequenced in a study of T-cell reconstitution after alpha-beta-depleted transplantation in children. Using its own MiXCR run on the PCR reads, TCRdb lists one record per CDR3 protein. In the table there are around 250,000 distinct CDR3 sequences, about a quarter of which are singletons. The sample consisted of PBMCs, taken before TCRalphabeta/CD19-depleted stem cell transplant. These receptor sequences come from a girl aged 2 to 9 with Fanconi anemia, due to receive a stem cell transplant. CDR3s include the opening cysteine and the closing phenylalanine or tryptophan. Fields, in order: CDR3 length, V gene, J gene, clone size, D gene, CDR3 DNA, CDR3 protein. The D gene is left open where the match is weak. Clone sizes are given selectively: once, few, many, or a class where the clone is expanded.

10	TRBV29-1	TRBJ2-7	.	.	TGCAGCGTAGTAAGAGACGAGCAGTACTTC	CSVVRDEQYF
12	TRBV20-1	TRBJ2-5	many	TRBD2	TGCAGTGCCTATCCGGGACTATTATCCCAGTACTTC	CSAYPGLLSQYF
16	TRBV5-1	TRBJ2-4	few	.	TGCGCCAGCAGCTTGGATCAGGGAGTTATGGAAAACATTCAGTACTTC	CASSLDQGVMENIQYF
15	TRBV12-3/TRBV12-4	TRBJ2-1	many	TRBD2	TGTGCCAGCAGTCCGACTAGCGGGAGTTATGGTGAGCAGTTCTTC	CASSPTSGSYGEQFF
16	TRBV18	TRBJ1-1	.	.	TGTGCCAGCTCACCAATCAACAGAGCCGAGAACACTGAAGCTTTCTTT	CASSPINRAENTEAFF
15	TRBV6-5	TRBJ2-2	.	.	TGTGCCAGCAGTTTCGGGCTAGCTCTCACCGGGGAGCTGTTTTTT	CASSFGLALTGELFF
16	TRBV7-2	TRBJ2-2	.	.	TGTGCCAGCAGCGCCTTTCGGCGGCCGAACACCGGGGAGCTGTTTTTT	CASSAFRRPNTGELFF
13	TRBV5-1	TRBJ2-3	few	.	TGCGCCAGCACAGGTCCAAACACAGATACGCAGTATTTT	CASTGPNTDTQYF
12	TRBV29-1	TRBJ1-2	many	.	TGCAGCGTTGAAGATCTAAGGAATGGCTACACCTTC	CSVEDLRNGYTF
14	TRBV7-2	TRBJ2-1	many	.	TGTGCCAGCAGCTTGTCCGGGGTCTACAATGAGCAGTTCTTC	CASSLSGVYNEQFF
13	TRBV9	TRBJ2-2	many	.	TGTGCCAGCAGCGTAGATATCACCGGGGAGCTGTTTTTT	CASSVDITGELFF
14	TRBV10-2	TRBJ2-1	.	TRBD2	TGCGCCAGCGCCAGACTAGCGGGGCACAATGAGCAGTTCTTC	CASARLAGHNEQFF
14	TRBV20-1	TRBJ2-1	few	TRBD2	TGCAGTGCTAGTCGCGGGGGGGCCTACAATGAGCAGTTCTTC	CSASRGGAYNEQFF
15	TRBV29-1	TRBJ2-7	many	TRBD2	TGCAGCGTTGAATTGGCGGGAGGCCGTCCCTACGAGCAGTACTTC	CSVELAGGRPYEQYF
13	TRBV9	TRBJ2-2	.	.	TGTGCCAGCAGCCCCCACAGGGACGGGGAGCTGTTTTTT	CASSPHRDGELFF
14	TRBV20-1	TRBJ2-7	few	.	TGCAGTGCTAGAACGGCGGCGAGCTCCTACGAGCAGTACTTC	CSARTAASSYEQYF
18	TRBV6-2/TRBV6-3	TRBJ2-7	.	TRBD2	TGTGCCAGCAGTTACTCGCCCTTAGCGGGAGGAGGGATTTACGAGCAGTACTTC	CASSYSPLAGGGIYEQYF
13	TRBV25-1	TRBJ2-7	many	.	TGTGCCAGCAGTGAGCGGAACTCCTACGAGCAGTACTTC	CASSERNSYEQYF
15	TRBV6-5	TRBJ1-4	.	TRBD1	TGTGCCAGCAGTTACAGGGGGCTAACTAATGAAAAACTGTTTTTT	CASSYRGLTNEKLFF
13	TRBV20-1	TRBJ1-6	many	.	TGCAGTGCAAGGACACGCTTTAATTCACCCCTCCACTTT	CSARTRFNSPLHF
13	TRBV20-1	TRBJ2-3	.	TRBD2	TGCAGTGCCACGGGGGGGAGCACAGATACGCAGTATTTT	CSATGGSTDTQYF
18	TRBV11-2	TRBJ2-1	.	TRBD2	TGTGCCAGCAGCTTGATAACTTTGGGGCGACTAGCGGTGGGTGAGCAGTTCTTC	CASSLITLGRLAVGEQFF
16	TRBV4-2	TRBJ1-1	many	.	TGTGCCAGCAGCCGAGGACCCACACCCTTGAACACTGAAGCTTTCTTT	CASSRGPTPLNTEAFF
16	TRBV9	TRBJ2-1	many	.	TGTGCCAGCAGCGTAGGATCGAGCACCTCCTACAATGAGCAGTTCTTC	CASSVGSSTSYNEQFF
12	TRBV20-1	TRBJ1-5	many	.	TGCAGTGCTAGTGCTAGCAATCAGCCCCAGCATTTT	CSASASNQPQHF
14	TRBV7-6	TRBJ1-3	.	.	TGTGCCAGCAGCTTAGTGAGCTCTGGAAACACCATATATTTT	CASSLVSSGNTIYF
14	TRBV5-1	TRBJ1-2	many	.	TGCGCCAGCAGCAGCGGACAGAGTCACTATGGCTACACCTTC	CASSSGQSHYGYTF
16	TRBV28	TRBJ2-3	.	TRBD2	TGTGCCAGCAGTCCCATCCGGGGGGGCCTAACAGATACGCAGTATTTT	CASSPIRGGLTDTQYF
17	TRBV7-2	TRBJ2-5	few	.	TGTGCCAGCAGCCCTTATCTTTCGGGGGGCCCCCAAGAGACCCAGTACTTC	CASSPYLSGGPQETQYF
15	TRBV20-1	TRBJ2-2	.	.	TGCAGTGCTCGTGCTGGGGGTTGGGGAACCGGGGAGCTGTTTTTT	CSARAGGWGTGELFF
14	TRBV29-1	TRBJ2-7	many	TRBD1	TGCAGCGTTGTGGGTGGGACAGGGTTCTACGAGCAGTACTTC	CSVVGGTGFYEQYF
12	TRBV29-1	TRBJ2-1	many	.	TGCAGCGTTCAACAGCTTTACAATGAGCAGTTCTTC	CSVQQLYNEQFF
13	TRBV5-1	TRBJ1-1	many	TRBD1	TGCGCCAGCAGCTTAACACAGGGGGCTGAAGCTTTCTTT	CASSLTQGAEAFF
14	TRBV29-1	TRBJ1-1	many	.	TGCAGCGTTGTGAGGGGTCTGGAGAACACTGAAGCTTTCTTT	CSVVRGLENTEAFF
16	TRBV6-5	TRBJ2-1	many	.	TGTGCCAGCAGTTACCCCCTCCCTCCTCACTACAATGAGCAGTTCTTC	CASSYPLPPHYNEQFF
13	TRBV5-1	TRBJ2-2	.	.	TGCGCCAGCGGTCCTAGTACCAGCGGGGAGCTGTTTTTT	CASGPSTSGELFF
16	TRBV28	TRBJ1-2	.	TRBD1	TGTGCCAGCAGTTTTGGGGGGACAGACCCTAACTATGGCTACACCTTC	CASSFGGTDPNYGYTF
13	TRBV15	TRBJ2-7	many	TRBD1	TGTGCCACCAGCGGGACAGGGTCCTACGAGCAGTACTTC	CATSGTGSYEQYF